This T cell receptor beta chain was documented in a study of Ad26.COV2.S vaccination and SARS-CoV-2 variants (dated by TCRdb to 2020 to 2022). Background on the whole study: Donors in the vaccine arm were drawn from COV1001, a phase I-IIa trial of Ad26.COV2.S in healthy adults that was multicentre, randomized, double-blind and placebo-controlled. Ad26.COV2.S was administered intramuscularly at a dose of 5x10^10 or 1x10^11 viral particles, either as one shot or as two shots given 56 days apart. The specificity and breadth of SARS-CoV-2-reactive T cell receptors after Ad26.COV2.S vaccination were assessed by TCRbeta repertoire sequencing. The TCR-sequenced set comprised about 32 samples: some 19 Ad26.COV2.S vaccine recipients, 5 placebo recipients and 8 SARS-CoV-2 convalescent individuals. Trial participants were randomized into five groups of five: low-dose or high-dose Ad26.COV2.S given once or twice, or placebo on both occasions. Blinding of investigators to trial group allocation was maintained during experiments and outcome assessment. What the work shows at the level of the full study, not this receptor alone: Substantial breadth of spike-specific CD8+ and CD4+ T cell responses was reported after vaccination. Comparable non-spike TCR breadth was observed between vaccine and placebo recipients, consistent with only spike being contained in the vaccine. The authors noted that total T cell responses may have been underestimated by the TCR breadth and depth analyses. Compared with placebo recipients, Ad26.COV2.S recipients showed higher spike-specific TCR breadth (P = 0.0014). The study was not powered for comparison of responses between vaccine doses or regimens.

The meaning of the sample's treatment or condition label: around 19 received Ad26.COV2.S at low or high dose, single or two shots; about 5 received placebo; per-sample allocation not given. For vaccine and placebo recipients, repertoires were sequenced using samples collected on day 63 after the first injection. Cohort 1b enrolled some 25 adults aged 18-55 years at a single site in Boston, USA, between 29 July and 7 August 2020. Ad26.COV2.S consisted of a replication-incompetent adenovirus type 26 vector by which a prefusion-stabilized SARS-CoV-2 spike protein from the original Wuhan strain was expressed. Trimming takes 6 bases from V and 0 bases from J, and the germline ends sit 9 bases apart. The germline V gene yields MNHEY for CDR1 and SVGAGI for CDR2. Spanning cysteine to phenylalanine, the CDR3 consists of 13 amino acids. Solely the CDR3 DNA is kept, with 39 bases framed from the first base.

TCRbeta CDR3 regions were sequenced with the immunoSEQ Assay. After extraction, genomic DNA underwent amplification by bias-controlled multiplex PCR, followed by high-throughput sequencing. The source study handled its data this way. Collapsing and filtering of sequences were performed to quantify the absolute abundance of each unique TCRbeta CDR3 region. T cell fraction was estimated by normalization of TCRbeta template counts to usable DNA, with usable DNA being measured through amplification of reference genes present in all nucleated cells. Repertoire TCRs were annotated as SARS-CoV-2-specific when V gene, CDR3 amino acid sequence and J gene were exactly matched to a known reactive TCR set. The reference SARS-CoV-2 TCR set was derived from MIRA and filtered for enrichment in COVID-19-positive ImmuneCODE repertoires, a step that removed public or cross-reactive TCRs. Based on the MIRA antigens, annotated TCRs were further analysed at the level of specific ORF or position within ORF. Breadth was defined as annotated unique rearrangements over total unique productive rearrangements; depth was the summed frequency of those rearrangements. Two-sided Wilcoxon rank-sum tests were used to compare TCR breadth between groups. Here the immuneACCESS table is served through TCRdb, limited to in-frame sequences with V and J called. Missing clones are a known gap in these copies; in checked studies unresolved V genes cover under half, and the rest lacks a known reason. The V and J calls and clone size are taken from that table; D and trimming were inferred from the DNA. The sample table shows roughly 380,000 clones, and roughly 91% are seen once. In total, the top ten clones hold roughly 3.6% of the sample.

Turning to this clone: The antigen it binds to is not known. There are no base qualities to consult, and no much larger clone falls within one base.

The origin of this receptor is a person between 18 and 59 years old who received the Ad26.COV2.S COVID-19 vaccine or a placebo. Sequenced here: peripheral blood, sampled in a trial of Ad26.COV2.S vaccine versus placebo. The sequence links TRBV6-5 to TRBJ2-7; the D gene identity is not certain. The CDR3 region reads CASSPRSSYEQYF. The nucleotide sequence reads as follows: TGTGCCAGCAGCCCGCGGAGCTCCTACGAGCAGTACTTC.